One and the same sample provided the 11 T cell receptor beta chains below, sequenced in a study of T-cell memory formation after mild COVID-19. TCRdb used MiXCR to reprocess the 5' RACE reads, holding one entry per CDR3 protein. Of 250,000 to 400,000 distinct CDR3 sequences in the sample, roughly an eighth were seen once. The sample consisted of PBMCs or a T cell subset sorted from them (not recorded which). These receptors came from a man aged 18 to 30 who had mild COVID-19 (a few samples of this study predate the infection). Cell type and time point are not known.

The chain carries TRBV6-5 and TRBJ2-2, with D unclear. Trimming cost V 7 bases and J 5 bases, with 5 bases left between them. Per germline, CDR1 MNHEY and CDR2 SVGAGI. This CDR3 contains 11 residues. CDR3 sequence reads: CASKQTGELFF. CDR3 in DNA: TGTGCCAGCAAACAGACCGGGGAGCTGTTTTTT.

This clonotype showed up just a few times. The rearrangement uses TRBV19 and TRBJ1-6; 9 nucleotides line up with TRBD1. V was pared by 5 bases and J by 8 bases, with 10 bases of the junction left unmatched. The CDR3 totals 16 residues. The germline gives CDR1 LNHDA, CDR2 SQIVND (reference sequence). The CDR3 region is CASSLLSDRGDSPLHF. The CDR3 region has the DNA TGTGCCAGTAGTCTCCTCTCGGACAGGGGAGATTCACCCCTCCACTTT.

The CDR3 region is CASSATGDTEAFF. The CDR3 DNA is TGTGCCAGCAGTGCGACAGGGGACACTGAAGCTTTCTTT. This rearrangement joins TRBV6-6 to TRBJ1-1; 8 positions match TRBD1. This CDR3 region has 13 residues. The J segment lost 3 bases and the V segment lost 5 bases, leaving 2 bases of the junction unmatched. Per the germline V gene, CDR1 is MNHNY and CDR2 is SVGAGI (reference sequence).

Ten or more counts support this clonotype. The V and J genes are TRBV5-1 and TRBJ2-1; TRBD2 agrees at 9 bases. Per germline, CDR1 SGHRS and CDR2 YFSETQ. Trimming took 0 bases from V and 8 from J; bases not matched to a gene: 9. The CDR3 is 16 amino acids. CDR3 coding DNA: TGCGCCAGCAGCTTGGTTCGAGCGGGGGGTCGGCATGAGCAGTTCTTC. It yields the protein CASSLVRAGGRHEQFF. The complete variable domain, with remaining parts taken from reference TRBV5-1 and TRBJ2-1, reads KAGVTQTPRYLIKTRGQQVTLSCSPISGHRSVSWYQQTPGQGLQFLFEYFSETQRNKGNFPGRFSGRQFSNSRSEMNVSTLELGDSALYLCASSLVRAGGRHEQFFGPGTRLTVL.

This clonotype was seen only a few times. J is TRBJ1-2 and V is TRBV20-1, with 7 nucleotides matching TRBD1. Per germline, CDR1 DFQATT and CDR2 SNEGSKA (reference sequence). CDR3 size: 14 residues. Unmatched junction bases numbered 9, after V lost 5 bases and J lost 3 bases. CDR3 DNA: TGCAGTGCTCCCCTGGCAGGGGGGGACTATGGCTACACCTTC. Encoded protein: CSAPLAGGDYGYTF.

The chain is built from TRBV6-2 or TRBV6-3 and TRBJ2-3; D remains ambiguous. CDR1 and CDR2 from the germline V gene are MNHEY and SVGEGT. The CDR3 length is 15 residues. V was shortened by 4 bases and J by 0 bases, with 11 bases between the two germline ends. The CDR3 DNA reads as TGTGCCAGCAGTTTACTACGGGCTAGCACAGATACGCAGTATTTT. The encoded protein is CASSLLRASTDTQYF.

This clonotype was seen a few times. The chain couples TRBV18 to TRBJ2-7; the match to TRBD2 covers 11 bases. CDR1 is KGHSH and CDR2 is LQKENI in the germline V gene. Trimming took 6 bases from V and 6 from J; bases not matched to a gene: 4. The CDR3 is 13 amino acids. The CDR3 sequence: CASSDSGGGEQYV. Written as DNA, the CDR3 is TGTGCCAGCTCCGATAGCGGGGGGGGCGAGCAGTACGTC.

This clonotype was detected only a few times. The V gene is TRBV4-3, the J gene TRBJ2-5; TRBD2 agrees at 12 bases. Germline V gives CDR1 LGHNA, CDR2 YSLEER. Unmatched junction bases numbered 8, after V lost 4 bases and J lost 2 bases. The CDR3 runs to 17 residues. CDR3 amino acids: CASSLNPTSGGQETQYF. In DNA form, the CDR3 reads TGCGCCAGCAGCCTAAACCCGACTAGCGGGGGTCAAGAGACCCAGTACTTC.

The chain recombines TRBV10-2 with TRBJ1-2, with a possible D match to TRBD1 (6 bases). Germline-derived CDR1 and CDR2 are WSHSY and SAAADI. The CDR3 spans 14 residues. V shed 6 bases and J shed 5 bases, with 16 bases lying between them. CDR3 sequence: CASRRGDVFYGYTF. In DNA, the CDR3 is TGCGCCAGCAGGAGGGGGGACGTCTTTTATGGCTACACCTTC.

This clonotype was seen repeatedly, ten times or more. This CDR3 reads CATSLSVSYEQYF. The CDR3 DNA follows: TGTGCCACCAGCTTGTCAGTCTCCTACGAGCAGTACTTC. The rearrangement joins TRBV15 to TRBJ2-7; D is uncertain. The V and J ends lost 5 bases and 0 bases respectively, with 8 bases between them. Germline lookup yields CDR1 LNHNV and CDR2 YYDKDF (reference sequence). CDR3 length: 13 amino acids.

This clonotype has only a few counts. The chain combines TRBV21-1 with TRBJ2-7; the D call of TRBD2 is as the table states it, not checked on the DNA. TRBV21-1 is flagged as a pseudogene. The CDR3 totals 13 residues. The CDR3 spells CASRRAVFYEQYF. In DNA, the CDR3 is TGTGCCAGCAGGCGGGCAGTCTTCTACGAGCAGTACTTC.